The TCR beta chain under discussion was sequenced for a study of T-cell reconstitution after alpha-beta-depleted transplantation in children (dated by TCRdb to between 2015 and 2016). Broadly, across the study: T-cell immune reconstitution after TCRalphabeta/CD19-depleted allogeneic hematopoietic cell transplantation in children was quantitatively tracked in the study by means of TCR repertoire profiling. What the work shows at the level of the full study, not this receptor alone: Over subsequent months, a decline in hyperexpanded clone frequencies was noted, and after one year, T-cell counts and TCRbeta diversity were mostly ascribed to newly produced T cells. In some patients, high TCRbeta diversity at day 60 was attributed to recipient T cells and intrathymic progenitors that had survived conditioning. The apparently early recovery of alphabetaT-cell counts about two months after transplant reportedly depended on only several hundred rapidly expanded clones that came from non-depleted graft cells.

Libraries were made using PCR. Sequencing took place on an Illumina HiSeq 2500. TCR libraries were prepared with molecular barcoding, using unique molecular identifiers to normalize TCRbeta repertoire quantification. TCRdb trimmed public reads at Q25 via fastp, called clones via MiXCR and kept in-frame beta chains. Every CDR3 protein is listed once, alongside the most common genes and DNA of its rows. This sample comprises 700,000 to 950,000 distinct CDR3 sequences, roughly 16% of them detected only once. The top ten constitute around 5.3% of the sample. With regard to this clonotype: It has no known antigen specificity. No qualities accompany the bases; no much larger clone lies one base away.

The treatment or condition label on this specimen signifies: allogeneic hematopoietic cell transplantation with graft depleted of TCRalphabeta T cells and CD19 B cells. The children who served as transplant recipients had been given grafts of TCRalphabeta/CD19-depleted allogeneic hematopoietic cells. Relative to germline, V is 8 bases shorter and J is 7 bases shorter, with 14 bases between their ends. The CDR3 starts with the cysteine, ends with the phenylalanine, and has 13 residues. The entry retains the CDR3 DNA only, 39 bases that are in frame from base 1. The TCR was taken from a male patient younger than 18 who had a stem cell transplant for acute lymphoblastic leukemia, so the T cells may come from the graft donor. The source material was PBMCs, mostly from graft donor cells, sampled 360 days after TCRalphabeta/CD19-depleted stem cell transplant. The rearranged segments are TRBV12-3 or TRBV12-4 and TRBJ2-2, and possibly TRBD1, on 6 matching bases. The CDR3 reads as follows: CASWGLAIGELFF. The DNA reads TGTGCCAGCTGGGGGCTAGCAATCGGGGAGCTGTTTTTT.